This T cell receptor (beta chain) comes out of a study of radiotherapy plus CTLA-4 blockade in lung cancer. The data were produced by immunoSEQ multiplex PCR, yet TCRdb's version contains in-frame clones alone and is incomplete. The profile shows around 82,000 clones, around 86% of them singletons. Germline CDR1 and CDR2: SGHRS and YFSETQ. CDR3 length: 14 amino acids. Unmatched junction bases numbered 8, after V lost 7 bases and J lost 2 bases. The chain has TRBV5-1 and TRBJ1-1; 7 nucleotides agree with TRBD1. Sequenced here: peripheral blood, sampled from a patient treated with radiotherapy plus ipilimumab. This sequence originates from a human donor with non-small cell lung cancer that progressed on radiotherapy plus ipilimumab. DNA of the CDR3: TGCGCCAGCCGTCAGGGGGGAGACAACACTGAAGCTTTCTTT. It codes for CASRQGGDNTEAFF.